The clone carrying this T cell receptor (beta chain) turned up a few times. The antigen is not known. This specimen belongs to a study of regulatory T cells in long-lasting Graves disease. Study background: Recently diagnosed Graves' patients had received antithyroid drugs for under 3 months.

Time point indicated: newly diagnosed GD, antithyroid drugs for less than 3 months. Extracted PBMC RNA gave rise to the TCR library. Study-level results: Patients with persistent Graves' had lower TCR diversity than newly diagnosed patients.

Germline assignment: CDR1 SGDLS and CDR2 YYNGEE. The CDR3 loop spans 14 amino acids. Trimming removed 3 bases at V and 5 bases at J, with 12 bases between. Construction of TCR beta libraries relied on iRepertoire HTBI primers and on Arm-PCR targeting CDR3 regions. As handled by the study authors: Overall, samples carried 62 TRBV and around 15 TRBJ segments. TCRdb itself ran the multiplex PCR reads through MiXCR, one entry per CDR3 protein. Clone size and V and J calls follow TCRdb, not the original study. In the table there are 450,000 to 500,000 distinct CDR3 sequences, 15% to 20% of which are singletons. The sample also formed part of further work on T cells in Graves' hyperthyroidism and ophthalmopathy. That work contributes: TCR CDR3 regions were first amplified by RT-PCR with HTBI primers.

The source is a man in his forties with Graves disease. The sequenced sample was peripheral blood mononuclear cells (PBMCs), obtained at new diagnosis, from a patient treated with antithyroid drugs. The rearrangement joins TRBV9 to TRBJ2-1, with unresolved D. CDR3 in DNA: TGTGCCAGCAGCGCTTTAGCCAGAGACAATGAGCAGTTCTTC. Translated, it gives CASSALARDNEQFF.